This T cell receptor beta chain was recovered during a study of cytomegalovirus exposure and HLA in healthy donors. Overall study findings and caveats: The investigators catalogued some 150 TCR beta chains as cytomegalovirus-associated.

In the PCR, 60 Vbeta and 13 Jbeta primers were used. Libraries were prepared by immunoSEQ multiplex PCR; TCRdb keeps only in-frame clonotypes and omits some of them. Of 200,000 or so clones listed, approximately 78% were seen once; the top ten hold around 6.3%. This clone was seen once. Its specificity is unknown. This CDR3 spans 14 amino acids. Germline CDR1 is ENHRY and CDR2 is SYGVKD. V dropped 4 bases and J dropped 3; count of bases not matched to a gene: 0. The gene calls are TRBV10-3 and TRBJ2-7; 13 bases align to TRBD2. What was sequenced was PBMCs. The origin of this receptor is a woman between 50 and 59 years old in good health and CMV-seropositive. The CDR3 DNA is TGTGCCATCAGTGGGACTAGCGGGAGCTACGAGCAGTACTTC. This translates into CAISGTSGSYEQYF.